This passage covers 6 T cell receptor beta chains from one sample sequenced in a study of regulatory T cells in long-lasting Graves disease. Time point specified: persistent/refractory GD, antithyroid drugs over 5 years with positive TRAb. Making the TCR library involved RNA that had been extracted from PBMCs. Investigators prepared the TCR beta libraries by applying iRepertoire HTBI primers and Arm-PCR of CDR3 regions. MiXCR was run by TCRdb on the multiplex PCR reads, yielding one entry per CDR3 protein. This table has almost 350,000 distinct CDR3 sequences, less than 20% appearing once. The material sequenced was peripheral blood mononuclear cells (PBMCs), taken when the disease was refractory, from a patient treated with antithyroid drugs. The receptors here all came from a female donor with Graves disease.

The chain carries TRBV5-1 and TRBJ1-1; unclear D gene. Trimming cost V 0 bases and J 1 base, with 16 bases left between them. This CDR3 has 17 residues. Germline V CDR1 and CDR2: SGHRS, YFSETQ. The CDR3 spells CASSLAGARPGNTEAFF. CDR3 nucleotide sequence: TGCGCCAGCAGCTTGGCCGGCGCCAGGCCGGGGAACACTGAAGCTTTCTTT.

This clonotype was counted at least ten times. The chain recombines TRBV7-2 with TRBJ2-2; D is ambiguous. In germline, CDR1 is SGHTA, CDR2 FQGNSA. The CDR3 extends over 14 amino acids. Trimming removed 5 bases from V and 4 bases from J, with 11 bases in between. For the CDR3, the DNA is TGTGCCAGCAGCCCCTCTTGGGGCACCGGGGAGCTGTTTTTT. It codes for CASSPSWGTGELFF.

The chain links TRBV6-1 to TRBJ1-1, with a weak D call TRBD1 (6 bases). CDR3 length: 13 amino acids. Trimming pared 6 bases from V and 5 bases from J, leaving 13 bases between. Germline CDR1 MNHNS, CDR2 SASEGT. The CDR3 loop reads CASRPYRETEAFF. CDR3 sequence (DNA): TGTGCCAGCAGACCGTACAGGGAAACTGAAGCTTTCTTT.

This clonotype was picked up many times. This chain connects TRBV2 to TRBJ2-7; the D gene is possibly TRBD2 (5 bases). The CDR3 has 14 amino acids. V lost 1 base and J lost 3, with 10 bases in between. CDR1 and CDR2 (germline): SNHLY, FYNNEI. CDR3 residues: CASSEEGEYYEQYF. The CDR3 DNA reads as TGTGCCAGCAGTGAAGAGGGAGAATACTACGAGCAGTACTTC.

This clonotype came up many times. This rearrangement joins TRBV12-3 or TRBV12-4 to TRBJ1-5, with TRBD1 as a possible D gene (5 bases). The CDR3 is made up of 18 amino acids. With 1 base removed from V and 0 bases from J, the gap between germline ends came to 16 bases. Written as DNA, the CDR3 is TGTGCCAGCAGTTTAGGCTCCCCGGGACGCCCTAGCAATCAGCCCCAGCATTTT. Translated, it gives CASSLGSPGRPSNQPQHF.

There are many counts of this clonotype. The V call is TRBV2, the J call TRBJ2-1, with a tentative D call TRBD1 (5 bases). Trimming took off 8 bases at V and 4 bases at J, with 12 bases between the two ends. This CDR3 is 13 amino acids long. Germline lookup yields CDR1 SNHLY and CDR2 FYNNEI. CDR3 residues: CASLRDRYNEQFF. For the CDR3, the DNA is TGTGCCAGCCTTAGAGACAGATACAATGAGCAGTTCTTC.